Listed below are T cell receptor beta chains from one sample, sequenced in a study of identical twins. TCRdb itself ran the 5' RACE reads through MiXCR, one entry per CDR3 protein. The data show some 330,000 distinct CDR3 sequences, 9% seen once. The sample taken for sequencing was naive T cells sorted from blood. The receptor source for this set is a woman in her 50s in good health. Each CDR3 is given with its conserved first and last residue. A D gene is named only where the DNA matches it firmly. Clone size, where shown, is once, few, many, or a class for clones that have expanded.

v_call,j_call,clone_size,cdr3_length,d_call,cdr3_nt,cdr3_aa
TRBV11-3,TRBJ2-2,few,15,TRBD1,TGTGCCAGCAGCCCCCGGGACAGTAACACCGGGGAGCTGTTTTTT,CASSPRDSNTGELFF
TRBV5-4,TRBJ2-1,-,14,-,TGTGCCAGCAGCTTAAGTGGAAACTACAATGAGCAGTTCTTC,CASSLSGNYNEQFF
TRBV6-2/TRBV6-3,TRBJ2-1,-,14,-,TGTGCCAGCAGTTACTCGGGGGGGCCCAATGAGCAGTTCTTC,CASSYSGGPNEQFF
TRBV12-3/TRBV12-4,TRBJ2-3,-,15,TRBD2,TGTGCCAGCAGTTTCGGACTAGCGGACACAGATACGCAGTATTTT,CASSFGLADTDTQYF
TRBV5-1,TRBJ2-3,many,14,TRBD1,TGCGCCAGCAGGTGGGACAGGACCCGGGATACGCAGTATTTT,CASRWDRTRDTQYF
TRBV27,TRBJ2-4,few,15,TRBD1,TGTGCCAGCAGTTTATTAGGGACAGGGGGAAACATTCAGTACTTC,CASSLLGTGGNIQYF
TRBV12-3/TRBV12-4,TRBJ2-4,-,13,TRBD2,TGTGCCAGCAGATTAGCGGGAGTTAACATTCAGTACTTC,CASRLAGVNIQYF
TRBV5-1,TRBJ2-3,few,16,TRBD1,TGCGCCAGCAGCCCGACCCCGGGACAGTCCACAGATACGCAGTATTTT,CASSPTPGQSTDTQYF
TRBV30,TRBJ2-5,many,14,TRBD2,TGTGCCTGGAGTGAAAGACCAGCCCGGGGGGCCCAGTACTTC,CAWSERPARGAQYF
TRBV7-8,TRBJ2-7,few,16,TRBD2,TGTGCCAGCAGCCCGTTAGCGGGAGCGCGGGGATACGAGCAGTACTTC,CASSPLAGARGYEQYF
TRBV10-2,TRBJ2-7,-,13,-,TGCGCCAGCCACCCGGGTAGGGGCTACGAGCAGTACTTC,CASHPGRGYEQYF
TRBV5-1,TRBJ2-2,many,18,TRBD2,TGCGCCAGCAGCTTCCGGACTAGCGGGAGGGCCGTTGGCGGGGAGCTGTTTTTT,CASSFRTSGRAVGGELFF
TRBV5-1,TRBJ2-1,many,15,TRBD1,TGCGCCAGCAGCATGCCGGGACAGACCTACAATGAGCAGTTCTTC,CASSMPGQTYNEQFF
TRBV5-5,TRBJ2-1,many,14,-,TGTGCCAGCAGCTTGACAGGGCCGACTCTTAAGCAGTTCTTC,CASSLTGPTLKQFF